One sample yielded the 14 T cell receptor beta chains listed below, sequenced in a study of cytomegalovirus exposure and HLA in healthy donors. This table comes from immunoSEQ multiplex PCR, and its TCRdb copy is limited to in-frame clones, with some not included. The table includes some 77,000 clones, 85% to 95% detected once. Material: PBMCs. These receptors were collected from a man between 18 and 29 years old in good health and CMV-seropositive.

The chain recombines TRBV7-2 with TRBJ1-6, with D unclear. This CDR3 is built from 13 residues. CDR1 and CDR2 (germline): SGHTA, FQGNSA. V was cut by 5 bases and J by 8 bases, with 10 bases left in between. This chain's CDR3 is CASSLDTYSPLHF. The CDR3 coding sequence is TGTGCCAGCAGCCTCGACACCTATTCACCCCTCCACTTT.

V gene TRBV4-1 combines with J gene TRBJ2-7; 9 nucleotides line up with TRBD1. The CDR3 runs to 14 residues. The ends lost 6 bases at V and 5 bases at J; junction bases unmatched: 8. Germline CDR1 is MGHRA and CDR2 is YSYEKL. This CDR3 is CASSLTGGLNEQYF. In nucleotides, the CDR3 is TGCGCCAGCAGTCTTACAGGGGGCCTCAACGAGCAGTACTTC.

The chain couples TRBV6-1 to TRBJ2-5; 12 nucleotides align to TRBD2. This CDR3 has 15 residues. The V gene end was trimmed by 5 bases and the J gene end by 2 bases; junction bases not matched to a gene: 3. Germline V lookup: CDR1 MNHNS, CDR2 SASEGT. CDR3 loop: CASSLLAGGQETQYF. DNA of the CDR3: TGTGCCAGCAGTTTACTAGCGGGAGGTCAAGAGACCCAGTACTTC.

This clone showed up just once. The V and J genes are TRBV10-3 and TRBJ2-1; TRBD1 aligns across 7 bases. The J segment lost 7 bases and the V segment lost 0 bases, leaving 6 bases of the junction unmatched. Germline CDR1 ENHRY, CDR2 SYGVKD. This CDR3 contains 15 residues. CDR3 DNA: TGTGCCATCAGTGAGTCCACAGGGGCGCGGAATGAGCAGTTCTTC. Protein sequence: CAISESTGARNEQFF.

This clone was seen a single time. The chain is built from TRBV20-1 and TRBJ1-4; the D is unclear. Trimming cost V 3 bases and J 10 bases, with 9 bases left between them. This CDR3 comprises 11 residues. In germline, CDR1 is DFQATT, CDR2 SNEGSKA (reference sequence). The DNA for the CDR3 is TGCAGTGCTAGTAACAGCGGAAAACTGTTTTTT. Protein sequence: CSASNSGKLFF.

The sample holds one count of this clone. Written as DNA, the CDR3 is TGTGCCAGTAGTCGGGGTGCTGGAAACACCATATATTTT. Protein product: CASSRGAGNTIYF. The genes are TRBV19 and TRBJ1-3; D not certain. Trimming removed 5 bases from V and 2 bases from J, with 7 bases in between. Germline loops: CDR1 LNHDA, CDR2 SQIVND (reference sequence). The CDR3 contains 13 residues.

This rearrangement joins TRBV4-2 to TRBJ1-1; the match to TRBD1 covers 10 bases. CDR1 and CDR2 from the germline V gene are LGHNA and YNFKEQ. V dropped 5 bases and J dropped 6; count of bases not matched to a gene: 6. CDR3 length: 14 amino acids. This CDR3 is CASSWTGGIAEAFF. CDR3 DNA: TGTGCCAGCAGCTGGACAGGGGGAATCGCTGAAGCTTTCTTT.

V gene TRBV11-1 combines with J gene TRBJ2-5; tentatively, D is TRBD2 (6 bases). The CDR3 totals 15 residues. Germline-derived CDR1 and CDR2 are SGHAT and FQDESV (reference sequence). V was pared by 2 bases and J by 5 bases, with 15 bases between. DNA of the CDR3: TGTGCCAGCAGCTTATGGGGGAGGTCTTTCGAGACCCAGTACTTC. This codes for CASSLWGRSFETQYF. The whole variable domain, filled in from reference TRBV11-1 and TRBJ2-5, reads EAEVAQSPRYKITEKSQAVAFWCDPISGHATLYWYRQILGQGPELLVQFQDESVVDDSQLPKDRFSAERLKGVDSTLKIQPAELGDSAMYLCASSLWGRSFETQYFGPGTRLLVL.

The CDR3 region has the DNA TGTGCCAGCAGTGCGGGGGACTCATCCGTCGAGCAGTACTTC. Amino acids: CASSAGDSSVEQYF. The J gene is TRBJ2-7, the V gene TRBV28; 7 bases are shared with TRBD2. The J segment lost 6 bases and the V segment lost 5 bases, leaving 10 bases of the junction unmatched. The CDR3 totals 14 residues. Germline-derived CDR1 and CDR2 are MDHEN and SYDVKM.

V and J are TRBV6-1 and TRBJ1-2; TRBD1 matches 7 bases. The CDR3 consists of 14 residues. V dropped 2 bases and J dropped 8; count of bases not matched to a gene: 8. Germline CDR1 is MNHNS and CDR2 is SASEGT. Here the CDR3 DNA reads TGTGCCAGCAGTGAAAGTGACAGGGTAGAAGGCTACACCTTC. Translated, it gives CASSESDRVEGYTF.

This chain connects TRBV5-4 to TRBJ1-4, with 8 bases fitting TRBD1. The germline V gene encodes CDR1 SGHNT and CDR2 YYREEE (reference sequence). J gave up 7 bases and V 5 bases, and 13 bases lay outside the gene matches. The CDR3 spans 16 residues. This CDR3 is CASSYTTGGITEKLFF. In DNA form, the CDR3 reads TGTGCCAGCAGTTATACAACAGGGGGGATTACTGAAAAACTGTTTTTT.

The chain links TRBV12-2 to TRBJ2-7; the D segment call TRBD2 is taken from the table without a DNA check. TRBV12-2 is termed a pseudogene. This CDR3 is built from 19 residues. Here the CDR3 DNA reads TGTGCAAGTCGCTTAGGGGGGTTTTGGCCGGGACTAGCGGGACACGAGCAGTACTTC. It codes for CASRLGGFWPGLAGHEQYF.

This chain uses TRBV15 with TRBJ1-3; D is perhaps TRBD1 (5 bases). CDR1 and CDR2 from the germline V gene are LNHNV and YYDKDF (reference sequence). Trimming took off 5 bases at V and 0 bases at J, with 11 bases between the two ends. This CDR3 region has 15 residues. The CDR3 DNA reads TGTGCCACCAGCCGTGGGGCGGACTCTGGAAACACCATATATTTT. It encodes CATSRGADSGNTIYF.

This chain uses TRBV27 with TRBJ1-1, with D maybe TRBD1 (5 bases). The CDR3 length is 14 residues. V was shortened by 7 bases and J by 0 bases, with 12 bases between the two germline ends. The V gene's germline CDR1 is MNHEY and CDR2 SMNVEV (reference sequence). CDR3 nucleotides: TGTGCCAGCAAGGAAACAGGAATGAACACTGAAGCTTTCTTT. Translating gives CASKETGMNTEAFF.